The 5 T cell receptor beta chains below come from one sample, sequenced in a study of Ad26.COV2.S vaccination and SARS-CoV-2 variants. The assay was immunoSEQ multiplex PCR, and TCRdb's table has in-frame clones only and misses some. The sample contains roughly 150,000 clones, roughly 85% of which appear only once. Source: peripheral blood, taken after recovery from COVID-19. Receptors originate from a human donor who had recovered from COVID-19.

The chain couples TRBV4-3 to TRBJ2-7; D gene uncertain. CDR1 LGHNA and CDR2 YSLEER come from the germline V gene. The length of the CDR3 is 14 residues. The V gene lost 2 bases and the J gene lost 3 bases, with 11 bases spanning the gap. CDR3 region: CASSQSGPNYEQYF. In DNA form, the CDR3 reads TGCGCCAGCAGCCAATCTGGACCGAACTACGAGCAGTACTTC.

The chain employs TRBV2 and TRBJ2-5, with D possibly TRBD1 on 5 matching bases. V was pared by 2 bases and J by 2 bases, with 12 bases between. Germline V gene lookup returns CDR1 SNHLY and CDR2 FYNNEI. This CDR3 comprises 15 residues. The CDR3 is CASSENGADQETQYF. CDR3 in DNA: TGTGCCAGCAGTGAAAATGGGGCTGATCAAGAGACCCAGTACTTC.

J is TRBJ2-5 and V is TRBV7-2; 8 bases align to TRBD1. CDR1 is SGHTA, CDR2 FQGNSA, per germline. The CDR3 loop spans 14 amino acids. After removal of 5 bases from V and 6 bases from J, the junction contained 8 bases not matched to a gene. CDR3 sequence reads: CASSSRTGRKTQYF. The CDR3, as DNA: TGTGCCAGCAGCAGCCGGACAGGGAGGAAGACCCAGTACTTC.

V usage is TRBV9 and J usage is TRBJ1-6; D not resolved. Trimming removed 0 bases from V and 4 bases from J, with 5 bases in between. Germline CDR1 and CDR2: SGDLS and YYNGEE. This CDR3 contains 14 residues. The CDR3 sequence is CASSVGAYNSPLHF. CDR3 DNA sequence: TGTGCCAGCAGCGTAGGAGCATATAATTCACCCCTCCACTTT.

The chain combines TRBV4-3 with TRBJ2-1; TRBD2 matches at 9 bases. This CDR3 spans 18 amino acids. The ends lost 0 bases at V and 3 bases at J; junction bases unmatched: 9. Germline-derived CDR1 and CDR2 are LGHNA and YSLEER. The CDR3 DNA sequence: TGCGCCAGCAGCCAAGACCCACCGATTAGCGGGGGCTACAATGAGCAGTTCTTC. It is translated as CASSQDPPISGGYNEQFF.